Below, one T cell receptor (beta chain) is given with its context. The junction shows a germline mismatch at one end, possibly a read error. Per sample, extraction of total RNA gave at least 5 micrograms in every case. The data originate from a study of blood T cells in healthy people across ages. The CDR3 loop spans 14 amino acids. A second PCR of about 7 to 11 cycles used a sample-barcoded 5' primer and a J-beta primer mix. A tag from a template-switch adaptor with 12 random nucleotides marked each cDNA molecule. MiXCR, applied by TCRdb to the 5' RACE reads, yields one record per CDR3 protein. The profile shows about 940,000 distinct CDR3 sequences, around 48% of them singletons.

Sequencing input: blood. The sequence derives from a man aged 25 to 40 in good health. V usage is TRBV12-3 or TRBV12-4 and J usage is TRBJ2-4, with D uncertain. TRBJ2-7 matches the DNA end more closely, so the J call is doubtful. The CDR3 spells CVSRETANPYEQYF. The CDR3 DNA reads TGTGTCAGCCGTGAAACAGCCAACCCCTACGAGCAGTACTTC.